This T cell receptor beta chain comes out of a study of identical twins. The study, taken as a whole, reports: Out-of-frame beta chain sequences displayed weaker excess sharing between twins. Among monozygotic twins, out-of-frame TCR alpha sharing exceeded what models predicted. Shared out-of-frame alpha sequences (those common to twins) showed excess low generation probability.

This clonotype was detected many times. What it binds is unknown. No conserved phenylalanine or tryptophan ends this CDR3, so it is likely a read error. Unique molecular identifiers were in the cDNA, with template-switch universal primer binding. TCRdb redid the calling of the 5' RACE reads with MiXCR, one entry per CDR3 protein. Seen here are under 450,000 distinct CDR3 sequences, roughly 18% observed once, and the top ten hold around 12%. V gave up 5 bases and J gave up 0 bases; unmatched junction bases: 3. The CDR3 is made up of 15 amino acids. Germline V gene lookup returns CDR1 SNHLY and CDR2 FYNNEI.

The TCR sequence derives from a man aged 45 to 65 in good health. The specimen was naive T cells sorted from blood. This rearrangement joins TRBV2 to TRBJ2-3; TRBD1 matches 9 bases. CDR3 sequence reads: CASSYRGPSTDTQYL. CDR3 bases: TGTGCCAGCAGTTACAGGGGGCCTAGCACAGATACGCAGTATCTT.